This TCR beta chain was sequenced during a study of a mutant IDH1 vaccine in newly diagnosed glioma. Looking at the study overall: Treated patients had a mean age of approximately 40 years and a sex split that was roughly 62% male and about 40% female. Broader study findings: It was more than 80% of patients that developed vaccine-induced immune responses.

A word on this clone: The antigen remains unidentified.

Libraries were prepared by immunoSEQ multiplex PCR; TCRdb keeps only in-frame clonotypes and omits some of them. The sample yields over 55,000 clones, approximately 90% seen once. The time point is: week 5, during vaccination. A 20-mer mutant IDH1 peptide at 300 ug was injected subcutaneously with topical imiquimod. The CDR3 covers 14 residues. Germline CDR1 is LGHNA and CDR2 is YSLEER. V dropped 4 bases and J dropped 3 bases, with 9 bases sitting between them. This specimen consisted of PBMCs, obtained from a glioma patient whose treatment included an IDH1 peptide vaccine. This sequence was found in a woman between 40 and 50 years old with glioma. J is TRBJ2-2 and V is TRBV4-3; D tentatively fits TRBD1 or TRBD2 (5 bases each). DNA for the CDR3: TGCGCCAGCAGCCCTGGGACGGACACCGGGGAGCTGTTTTTT. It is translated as CASSPGTDTGELFF.